Only a few counts were recorded for the clone carrying this TCR beta chain. TCRdb's copy holds only in-frame clones and misses some; the assay was immunoSEQ multiplex PCR. Sampling found 35,000 to 45,000 clones, none seen once. This entry comes from a study of T cell clonality in common variable immunodeficiency. The TCR was taken from a person between 18 and 75 years old in good health. The specimen sequenced was peripheral blood mononuclear cells.

This CDR3 reads CASSPDRGPMGTEAFF. CDR3 DNA, as far as it was read: TGTGCCAGCTCACCGGACAGGGGGCCCATGGGTACTGAA. The J gene is TRBJ1-1, the V gene TRBV18; TRBD1 aligns across 11 bases. The read terminates 3 residues before the CDR3 end, so the remaining end is supplied by the germline J gene. J gave up 5 bases and V 3 bases, and 8 bases lay outside the gene matches. The CDR3 is 16 amino acids. From germline, CDR1 is KGHSH and CDR2 LQKENI. Combining the CDR3 with reference TRBV18 and TRBJ1-1 gives the whole variable domain NAGVMQNPRHLVRRRGQEARLRCSPMKGHSHVYWYRQLPEEGLKFMVYLQKENIIDESGMPKERFSAEFPKEGPSILRIQQVVRGDSAAYFCASSPDRGPMGTEAFFGQGTRLTVV.